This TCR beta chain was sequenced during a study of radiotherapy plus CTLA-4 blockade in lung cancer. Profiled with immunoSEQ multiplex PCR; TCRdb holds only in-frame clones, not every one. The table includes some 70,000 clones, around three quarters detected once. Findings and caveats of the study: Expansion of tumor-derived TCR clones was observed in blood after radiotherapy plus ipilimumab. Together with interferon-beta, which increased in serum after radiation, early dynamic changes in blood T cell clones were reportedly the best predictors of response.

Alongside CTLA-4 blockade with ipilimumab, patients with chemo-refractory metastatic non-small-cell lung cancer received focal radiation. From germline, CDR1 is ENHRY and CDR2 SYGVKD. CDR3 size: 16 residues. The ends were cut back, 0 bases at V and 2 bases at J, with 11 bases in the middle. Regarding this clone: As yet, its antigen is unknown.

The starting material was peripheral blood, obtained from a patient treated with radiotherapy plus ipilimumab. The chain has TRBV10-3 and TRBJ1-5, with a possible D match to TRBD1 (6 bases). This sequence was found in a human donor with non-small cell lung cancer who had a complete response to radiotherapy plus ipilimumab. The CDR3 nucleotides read TGTGCCATCAGTGAGTCGATAGGGGGAGGCAATCAGCCCCAGCATTTT. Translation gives CAISESIGGGNQPQHF.